This T cell receptor (beta chain) emerged from a study of monozygotic twins with inflammatory bowel disease. Germline values: CDR1 SGHRS, CDR2 YFSETQ. The CDR3 runs 15 residues. After re-calling the 5' RACE reads, TCRdb lists one entry per CDR3 protein, DNA absent. Its table lists about 380,000 distinct CDR3 sequences. The source is a human donor with ulcerative colitis or Crohn's disease, or a healthy co-twin of an affected twin (not recorded which). Source material: blood. V gene TRBV5-1 combines with J gene TRBJ2-7; TCRdb reports TRBD1, a call that lacks DNA to check it against. CDR3 amino acids: CASRSTGTGGYEQYF.